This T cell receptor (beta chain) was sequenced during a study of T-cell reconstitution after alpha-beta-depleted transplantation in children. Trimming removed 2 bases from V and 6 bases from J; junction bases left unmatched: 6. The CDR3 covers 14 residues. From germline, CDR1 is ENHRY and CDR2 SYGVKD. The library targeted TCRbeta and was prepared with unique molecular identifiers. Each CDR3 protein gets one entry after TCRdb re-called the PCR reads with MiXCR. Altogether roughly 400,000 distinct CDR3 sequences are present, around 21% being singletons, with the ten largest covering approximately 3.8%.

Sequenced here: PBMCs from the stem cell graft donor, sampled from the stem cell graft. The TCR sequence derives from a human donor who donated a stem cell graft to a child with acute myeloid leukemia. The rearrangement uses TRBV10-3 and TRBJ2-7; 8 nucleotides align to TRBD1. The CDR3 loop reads CAISETGQGIEQYF. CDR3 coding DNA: TGTGCCATCAGTGAGACCGGACAGGGCATCGAGCAGTACTTC.